Listed below are T cell receptor beta chains from one sample, sequenced in a study of OX40 agonist ivuxolimab in advanced cancers. Libraries were prepared by immunoSEQ multiplex PCR; TCRdb keeps only in-frame clonotypes and omits some of them. Among roughly 86,000 clones listed, about 93% were seen once. This material consisted of CD4+ or CD8+ T cells sorted from blood, taken in a trial of the OX40 agonist ivuxolimab. The receptors were gathered from an adult with an advanced solid tumor such as melanoma, head and neck, liver or kidney cancer. Both conserved end residues are part of each CDR3. The order of the fields is V gene, clone size, CDR3 protein. Clone size is not always given. Where it is, it says once, few, many or a class for expanded clones.

v_call: TRBV28; clone_size: -; cdr3_aa: CASSSSGTGYQPQHF
v_call: TRBV7-2; clone_size: -; cdr3_aa: CASSLWVPAVGPTGELFF
v_call: TRBV20-1; clone_size: -; cdr3_aa: CSASWQNEQYF
v_call: TRBV10-1; clone_size: once; cdr3_aa: CASRESTDTQYF
v_call: TRBV2; clone_size: -; cdr3_aa: CASRKDSSSYEQYF
v_call: TRBV9; clone_size: -; cdr3_aa: CASSVGFNSQGDRETQYF
v_call: TRBV11-2; clone_size: -; cdr3_aa: CASSLSQGTYNEQFF
v_call: TRBV2; clone_size: -; cdr3_aa: CASRWGTGPVEQYF
v_call: TRBV19; clone_size: -; cdr3_aa: CASSQALNTEAFF
v_call: TRBV6-5; clone_size: few; cdr3_aa: CASRQTGVRSYEQYF
v_call: TRBV27; clone_size: -; cdr3_aa: CASTPGQGLHTDTQYF
v_call: TRBV27; clone_size: -; cdr3_aa: CASNPGGTLRYNEQFF
v_call: TRBV16; clone_size: -; cdr3_aa: CASSRSRLETPRIASYEQYF
v_call: TRBV30; clone_size: -; cdr3_aa: CAWDRGEETQYF
v_call: TRBV29-1; clone_size: -; cdr3_aa: CSVGASGLQETQYF
v_call: TRBV7-8; clone_size: -; cdr3_aa: CASSPRDRGETQYF
v_call: TRBV6-1; clone_size: -; cdr3_aa: CASTLLGATYEQYF
v_call: TRBV6-5; clone_size: -; cdr3_aa: CASRKGWSSYEQYF
v_call: TRBV2; clone_size: -; cdr3_aa: CASSEGGKFTDEQYF
v_call: TRBV28; clone_size: -; cdr3_aa: CASSDSPVGNQPQHF
v_call: TRBV19; clone_size: -; cdr3_aa: CASSQTEGNQPQHF
v_call: TRBV19; clone_size: -; cdr3_aa: CASSTGHYQPQHF
v_call: TRBV28; clone_size: -; cdr3_aa: CASSPGGANYGYTF
v_call: TRBV7-9; clone_size: -; cdr3_aa: CASSLGGWGEVYQETQYF
v_call: TRBV11-1; clone_size: -; cdr3_aa: CASSVTGTVKTNEQFF
v_call: TRBV7-9; clone_size: -; cdr3_aa: CASSWTSGNTDTQYF
v_call: TRBV18; clone_size: -; cdr3_aa: CASSPGLPSYEQYF
v_call: TRBV7-3; clone_size: -; cdr3_aa: CASSSDRPDYGYTF
v_call: TRBV7-9; clone_size: -; cdr3_aa: CASSLAGQGATEQYF
v_call: TRBV19; clone_size: once; cdr3_aa: CASSIQAGKSDTQYF
v_call: TRBV4-1; clone_size: many; cdr3_aa: CASSQVPAGGNEQYF
v_call: TRBV19; clone_size: -; cdr3_aa: CASTQGTVNTEAFF
v_call: TRBV28; clone_size: once; cdr3_aa: CASRKQGGSNQPQHF
v_call: TRBV5-6; clone_size: -; cdr3_aa: CASSSYRAGKNIQYF
v_call: TRBV5-1; clone_size: -; cdr3_aa: CASSWASGLSDTQYF
v_call: TRBV5-4; clone_size: few; cdr3_aa: CASSPGGHGPMNTEAFF
v_call: TRBV11-2; clone_size: -; cdr3_aa: CASSAQGAGNTIYF
v_call: TRBV6-6; clone_size: -; cdr3_aa: CASSSYASSGEQFF
v_call: TRBV30; clone_size: -; cdr3_aa: CAWSVQGATEAFF
v_call: TRBV5-4; clone_size: -; cdr3_aa: CASSLSGQMNTEAFF
v_call: TRBV30; clone_size: -; cdr3_aa: CAWKSLAIGEQFF
v_call: TRBV9; clone_size: -; cdr3_aa: CASSLNNGRLGYTF
v_call: TRBV18; clone_size: -; cdr3_aa: CASSPPNAHEQYF
v_call: TRBV7-2; clone_size: -; cdr3_aa: CASSLGRNTGELFF
v_call: TRBV19; clone_size: -; cdr3_aa: CASSIIPAGTNVLTF
v_call: TRBV28; clone_size: -; cdr3_aa: CASTGAYEQYF
v_call: TRBV6-1; clone_size: -; cdr3_aa: CASRSGLAGLYEQYF
v_call: TRBV25-1; clone_size: -; cdr3_aa: CASTRGSGSSYNEQFF
v_call: TRBV27; clone_size: few; cdr3_aa: CARAEEGGTEAFF
v_call: TRBV5-6; clone_size: -; cdr3_aa: CASSLDRGLSETQYF
v_call: TRBV5-1; clone_size: -; cdr3_aa: CASSPGTGGDTDTQYF
v_call: TRBV10-3; clone_size: -; cdr3_aa: CAISEPSGGVGYTF
v_call: TRBV2; clone_size: -; cdr3_aa: CASSPPGQGTYGYTF
v_call: TRBV5-4; clone_size: -; cdr3_aa: CAFHSASGTLYEQYF
v_call: TRBV20-1; clone_size: -; cdr3_aa: CSASPGDEQFF
v_call: TRBV5-1; clone_size: -; cdr3_aa: CASSLRGTDTQYF
v_call: TRBV19; clone_size: -; cdr3_aa: CASSPGPRYTGELFF
v_call: TRBV28; clone_size: -; cdr3_aa: CATNTGGTNEKLFF